Described below is a single TCR beta chain sequence and its context. Antigen: not known. This record belongs to a study of T cell responses to AZD1222 COVID-19 vaccine. General study results and limits: Vaccination with two AZD1222 doses was followed by a rise in Spike-specific TCR breadth and depth.

Sequencing used immunoSEQ multiplex PCR; TCRdb keeps in-frame clones, though not all of them. The repertoire holds over 95,000 clones, about nine tenths seen once, with under 5.5% in the top ten. The ends lost 0 bases at V and 2 bases at J; junction bases unmatched: 3. The germline gives CDR1 MDHEN, CDR2 SYDVKM. There are 16 residues in the CDR3. This TCR derives from an adult in good health. The starting material was peripheral blood, obtained on day 0 of AZD1222 vaccination. The chain joins TRBV28 to TRBJ1-5, with 8 bases fitting TRBD1. CDR3 DNA sequence: TGTGCCAGCAGTTTATGGGGGACAGGAGGCAATCAGCCCCAGCATTTT. Its translation: CASSLWGTGGNQPQHF.